What follows are 6 T cell receptor beta chains derived from one specimen sequenced in a study of cytomegalovirus exposure and HLA in healthy donors. The study ran its PCR with 60 Vbeta and 13 Jbeta primers. Clones were read by immunoSEQ multiplex PCR, and TCRdb kept only the in-frame ones, dropping some. The sample shows over 55,000 clones, about four fifths of them seen only once. The sequenced sample consisted of PBMCs. These receptors originate from a woman aged 30 to 39 in good health and CMV-seronegative.

The chain uses TRBV7-2 and TRBJ1-5; the match to TRBD1 covers 7 bases. From germline, CDR1 is SGHTA and CDR2 FQGNSA. V gave up 1 base and J gave up 2 bases; unmatched junction bases: 8. CDR3 length: 17 residues. CDR3 sequence reads: CASSLEGRGTGNQPQHF. Written as DNA, the CDR3 is TGTGCCAGCAGCTTAGAGGGCCGAGGGACAGGCAATCAGCCCCAGCATTTT.

V usage is TRBV30 and J usage is TRBJ1-1; maybe TRBD1 (5 bases). The CDR3 sequence is 14 residues long. Germline CDR1 and CDR2: GTSNPN and SVGIG (reference sequence). The V end lost 8 bases, the J end lost 3 bases, and 19 bases lay between the germline ends. This CDR3 reads CAGAVFRRDTEAFF. The DNA of the CDR3 is TGTGCCGGGGCCGTGTTTCGGAGGGACACTGAAGCTTTCTTT.

The V gene is TRBV29-1, the J gene TRBJ1-2, with 9 nucleotides matching TRBD1. The germline gives CDR1 SQVTM, CDR2 ANQGSEA. CDR3 length: 13 amino acids. Losses at the gene ends were 8 bases for V and 7 bases for J; bases not matched to a gene: 11. CDR3 loop: CSTSTGGEVGYTF. The CDR3 region has the DNA TGCAGCACCTCGACAGGGGGAGAGGTTGGCTACACCTTC.

V and J are TRBV6-5 and TRBJ2-1; 11 nucleotides agree with TRBD2. Germline loops: CDR1 MNHEY, CDR2 SVGAGI. The CDR3 covers 15 residues. V dropped 4 bases and J dropped 8; count of bases not matched to a gene: 7. CDR3 coding DNA: TGTGCCAGCAGTTGGGTAGCGGGGGGGCCGGATGAGCAGTTCTTC. Protein: CASSWVAGGPDEQFF.

CDR3 sequence reads: CASSLWGGNTEAFF. DNA for the CDR3: TGTGCCAGCAGCTTGTGGGGGGGGAACACTGAAGCTTTCTTT. V gene TRBV5-8 combines with J gene TRBJ1-1; D might be TRBD1 (5 bases). The germline V gene encodes CDR1 SGHTS and CDR2 YDEGEE. The CDR3 spans 14 residues. Trimming removed 1 base at V and 1 base at J, with 8 bases between.

This chain joins TRBV7-9 and TRBJ1-1, with D hard to call. Per the germline V gene, CDR1 is SEHNR and CDR2 is FQNEAQ (reference sequence). The CDR3 has 13 amino acids. V was shortened by 3 bases and J by 6 bases, with 11 bases between the two germline ends. As DNA, the CDR3 is TGTGCCAGCAGCTTGCAGGAGGCGGCTGAAGCTTTCTTT. This encodes CASSLQEAAEAFF.